This TCR beta chain was captured in a study of T-cell reconstitution after alpha-beta-depleted transplantation in children. Study-level points and caveats: After one year, T-cell counts and TCRbeta diversity mostly came from new T cells. Several hundred rapidly expanded clones from non-depleted graft cells reportedly supplied alpha-beta T cells about two months post-transplant.

Per the germline V gene, CDR1 is SNHLY and CDR2 is FYNNEI. The ends lost 6 bases at V and 4 bases at J; junction bases unmatched: 21. This CDR3 comprises 18 residues. Construction of the TCRbeta library involved unique molecular identifiers. TCRdb re-called the PCR reads through MiXCR, storing one row per CDR3 protein. The sample lists fewer than 700,000 distinct CDR3 sequences, approximately 13% occurring once. This clonotype was seen only a few times. Its antigen is unidentified. The origin of this receptor is a male patient aged 10-17 years who had a stem cell transplant for acute myeloid leukemia, so the T cells may come from the graft donor. The sequenced sample was PBMCs, mostly from graft donor cells, obtained 360 days after TCRalphabeta/CD19-depleted stem cell transplant. The J gene is TRBJ2-7, the V gene TRBV2, with 7 bases aligning to TRBD1. CDR3: CASRIPSRGTVGPYEQYF. As DNA, the CDR3 is TGTGCCAGCAGGATACCCTCTCGAGGGACAGTGGGGCCGTACGAGCAGTACTTC.